One sample yielded the 18 T cell receptor beta chains listed below, sequenced in a study of cytomegalovirus exposure and HLA in healthy donors. The PCR contained 60 Vbeta and 13 Jbeta primers. Assay: immunoSEQ multiplex PCR; the TCRdb copy retains only in-frame clones and omits some. The data contain some 160,000 clones, around three quarters of them singletons. The sequencing sample was made of PBMCs. These receptors all stem from a man in his forties or fifties in good health and CMV-seronegative.

The rearrangement uses TRBV10-3 and TRBJ1-3; D ambiguous. Trimming took 0 bases from V and 8 from J, leaving 11 bases between them. The CDR3 totals 14 residues. Germline V gene sequence: CDR1 ENHRY, CDR2 SYGVKD. DNA of the CDR3: TGTGCCATCAGTGAGTCGGCCCCCGGGGACACCATATATTTT. Its translation is CAISESAPGDTIYF.

The chain combines TRBV4-1 with TRBJ2-4; 8 nucleotides align to TRBD2. Trimming removed 3 bases from V and 0 bases from J; junction bases left unmatched: 10. The CDR3 is 18 amino acids. Per germline, CDR1 MGHRA and CDR2 YSYEKL. In nucleotides, the CDR3 is TGCGCCAGCAGCCACGGGCTAGCGGGCCCACTAGCCAAAAACATTCAGTACTTC. Translated: CASSHGLAGPLAKNIQYF.

The gene calls are TRBV6-5 and TRBJ2-7, with D tentatively TRBD2 (6 bases). The CDR3 has 13 residues. Trimming cost V 6 bases and J 5 bases, with 14 bases left between them. Germline CDR1 is MNHEY and CDR2 is SVGAGI. CDR3 protein: CASSLWGEDEQYV. The CDR3 DNA is TGTGCCAGCAGCCTCTGGGGGGAGGACGAGCAGTACGTC.

The chain employs TRBV5-1 and TRBJ1-6; 8 positions match TRBD1. This CDR3 contains 15 residues. V lost 0 bases and J lost 9; bases outside the gene matches: 5. CDR1 SGHRS and CDR2 YFSETQ come from the germline V gene. The DNA of the CDR3 is TGCGCCAGCAGCTTGGAGGGACAGGATGCTTCACCCCTCCACTTT. Its protein product is CASSLEGQDASPLHF.

V is TRBV9 and J is TRBJ2-1, with TRBD2 matching over 10 bases. The CDR3 has 18 amino acids. Germline loops: CDR1 SGDLS, CDR2 YYNGEE. The ends lost 4 bases at V and 3 bases at J; junction bases unmatched: 13. In DNA form, the CDR3 reads TGTGCCAGCAGCAAGAGGGCTAGCGGGAGCTTGCTCTACAATGAGCAGTTCTTC. Amino acid sequence: CASSKRASGSLLYNEQFF.

This chain links TRBV10-1 with TRBJ2-1; TRBD2 matches at 9 bases. This CDR3 spans 16 amino acids. Trimming took 2 bases from V and 2 from J; bases not matched to a gene: 4. CDR1 is WNHNN and CDR2 is SYGVQD in the germline V gene (reference sequence). The CDR3 spells CASSESLAGTYNEQFF. The CDR3 nucleotides are TGCGCCAGCAGTGAGAGCCTAGCGGGAACCTACAATGAGCAGTTCTTC.

The CDR3: CASAQGIVMNQPQHF. In nucleotides, the CDR3 is TGTGCCAGTGCACAGGGGATAGTAATGAATCAGCCCCAGCATTTT. V gene TRBV2 combines with J gene TRBJ1-5, with TRBD1 matching 7 bases. Trimming removed 9 bases from V and 4 bases from J; junction bases left unmatched: 12. The germline CDR1 and CDR2 sequences are SNHLY and FYNNEI. The CDR3 has 15 residues.

The V gene is TRBV20-1, the J gene TRBJ2-3; possibly TRBD2 for D (6 bases). V was cut by 5 bases and J by 8 bases, with 11 bases left in between. Germline values: CDR1 DFQATT, CDR2 SNEGSKA (reference sequence). CDR3 length equals 11 residues. CDR3 sequence reads: CSALGGGTQYF. The CDR3 DNA reads TGCAGTGCTCTTGGGGGAGGTACGCAGTATTTT.

This clone has a single count. No conserved phenylalanine or tryptophan ends this CDR3, so it is likely a read error. CDR3 nucleotide sequence: TGTGCCAGCTCGACTAGCGGGAGGCCCAACGAGCAGTACCTC. It translates to CASSTSGRPNEQYL. This rearrangement joins TRBV28 to TRBJ2-7, with TRBD2 matching over 13 bases. Germline assignment: CDR1 MDHEN and CDR2 SYDVKM. This CDR3 is 14 amino acids long. V dropped 8 bases and J dropped 5; count of bases not matched to a gene: 6.

This chain uses TRBV5-1 with TRBJ1-5; D might be TRBD1 (6 bases). Germline V gene data show CDR1 as SGHRS and CDR2 as YFSETQ. Trimming took off 2 bases at V and 3 bases at J, with 9 bases between the two ends. The CDR3 totals 14 residues. The CDR3 here is CASSFSGDNQPQHF. The CDR3 bases are TGCGCCAGCAGCTTTTCAGGGGACAATCAGCCCCAGCATTTT.

The chain has TRBV7-9 and TRBJ2-5; 7 nucleotides match TRBD1. This CDR3 is 15 amino acids long. V was pared by 7 bases and J by 2 bases, with 10 bases of the junction left unmatched. Germline V lookup: CDR1 SEHNR, CDR2 FQNEAQ (reference sequence). The CDR3 region is CASKRATGSQETQYF. CDR3 DNA: TGTGCCAGCAAGCGAGCGACAGGGTCACAAGAGACCCAGTACTTC.

The chain couples TRBV7-6 to TRBJ2-2; 10 bases match TRBD2. CDR1 SGHVS and CDR2 FNYEAQ come from the germline V gene. The CDR3 spans 16 residues. The V gene end was trimmed by 5 bases and the J gene end by 8 bases; junction bases not matched to a gene: 11. The CDR3 sequence is CASSPAWASGSGELFF. The CDR3 nucleotides read TGTGCCAGCAGCCCTGCTTGGGCTAGCGGGAGTGGGGAGCTGTTTTTT.

This clone was seen a few times. This chain connects TRBV6-6 to TRBJ1-2; maybe TRBD1 (6 bases). Germline CDR1 and CDR2: MNHNY and SVGAGI (reference sequence). Between the trimmed V and J ends, which lost 6 bases and 4 bases, there was a span of 12 bases. This CDR3 has 13 residues. CDR3 protein: CASRSLTGYGYTF. The CDR3 DNA reads TGTGCCAGCAGATCCTTGACAGGCTATGGCTACACCTTC.

The table lists this clone with a count of one. The chain couples TRBV18 to TRBJ1-1, with no clear D. The CDR3 runs to 16 residues. Trimming stripped 4 bases from V and 0 bases from J, with 15 bases between. The germline V gene encodes CDR1 KGHSH and CDR2 LQKENI. The DNA of the CDR3 is TGTGCCAGCTCACTGGAATTGCGGTTGGTGAACACTGAAGCTTTCTTT. Residues: CASSLELRLVNTEAFF. The whole variable domain, filled in from reference TRBV18 and TRBJ1-1, reads NAGVMQNPRHLVRRRGQEARLRCSPMKGHSHVYWYRQLPEEGLKFMVYLQKENIIDESGMPKERFSAEFPKEGPSILRIQQVVRGDSAAYFCASSLELRLVNTEAFFGQGTRLTVV.

The rearrangement links TRBV6-5 to TRBJ2-1, with a possible D match to TRBD2 (6 bases). Trimming shortened V by 6 bases and J by 9 bases, and 18 bases separated the two germline ends. Per the germline V gene, CDR1 is MNHEY and CDR2 is SVGAGI. CDR3 size: 14 residues. The CDR3 protein is CASSFRASGGEQFF. CDR3 nucleotides: TGTGCCAGCAGCTTTCGGGCCTCCGGGGGTGAGCAGTTCTTC.

In this sample, this clone turned up once. The chain carries TRBV6-1 and TRBJ2-5, with a possible D match to TRBD1 (5 bases). The J call may be in error: the DNA end matches TRBJ2-7 better. The CDR3 spans 13 residues. The germline gives CDR1 MNHNS, CDR2 SASEGT. The CDR3 nucleotides are TGTGCCAGCAGTGTTAAACAGGTCTACGAGCAGTACTTC. Its protein is CASSVKQVYEQYF.

This chain joins TRBV21-1 and TRBJ1-2; the table's TRBD1 call for D was not verified on the DNA. TRBV21-1 represents a pseudogene. The CDR3 totals 13 residues. The CDR3 DNA sequence: TGTGCCAGCAGCTACCGGGACAGGGAGGGCTACACCTTC. Its translation is CASSYRDREGYTF.

The chain joins TRBV5-6 to TRBJ2-1, with 11 bases lining up with TRBD2. This CDR3 spans 18 amino acids. V gave up 3 bases and J gave up 0 bases; unmatched junction bases: 8. Germline V gene lookup returns CDR1 SGHDT and CDR2 YYEEEE. DNA for the CDR3: TGTGCCAGCAGCTCACCGGGACTAGCGGCAATCTCCTACAATGAGCAGTTCTTC. This gives the protein CASSSPGLAAISYNEQFF.